These 18 T cell receptor beta chains share one sample of origin, sequenced in a study of glioma-infiltrating T cells. Amplification of TCR alpha and beta CDR3 regions from RNA used iRepertoire nested multiplex PCR. TCRdb independently ran MiXCR on the multiplex PCR reads; one entry per CDR3 protein. This repertoire shows about 380,000 distinct CDR3 sequences, roughly 41% found once; its top ten account for around 12%. Sequencing was performed on glioma tissue, nonneoplastic brain tissue, or PBMCs (not recorded which). These receptors originate from a human donor with low-grade glioma or glioblastoma, undergoing nonglioma brain surgery, or in good health (not recorded which).

This clonotype was recorded at least ten times. The rearrangement joins TRBV28 to TRBJ2-5, with D uncertain. Germline V gene lookup returns CDR1 MDHEN and CDR2 SYDVKM. Trimming shortened V by 6 bases and J by 1 base, and 6 bases separated the two germline ends. CDR3 length equals 12 residues. CDR3 nucleotides: TGTGCCAGCAGCCCCCTCCAAGAGACCCAGTACTTC. It encodes CASSPLQETQYF.

This clonotype has a handful of counts. At one of its ends the junction is not consistent with the germline gene, which may arise from a read error. The chain uses TRBV6-1 and TRBJ2-1, with D tentatively TRBD1 (6 bases). CDR3 length: 15 residues. Germline V gene lookup returns CDR1 MNHNS and CDR2 SASEGT. The CDR3 DNA reads as TGCGCCAGCAGTGACAGGCTAGCAACCTACAATGAGCAGTTCTTC. Amino acid sequence: CASSDRLATYNEQFF.

CDR3 DNA: TGTGCCAGCAGCTCCCCTCTAAGGCAGCGGGAGGGGAAGACCCAGTACTTC. This codes for CASSSPLRQREGKTQYF. The chain is built from TRBV7-6 and TRBJ2-5, with TRBD2 matching over 10 bases. Germline CDR1 and CDR2: SGHVS and FNYEAQ. CDR3 length equals 17 residues. V lost 4 bases and J lost 6; bases outside the gene matches: 14.

This clonotype was seen only once. This sequence may be a read error, since a much larger clone differs from it by one base. The chain combines TRBV27 with TRBJ1-2; 7 bases match TRBD1. CDR1 MNHEY and CDR2 SMNVEV come from the germline V gene (reference sequence). The CDR3 is 15 amino acids. In nucleotides, the CDR3 is TGTGCCAGCAGTGGACGACAGGGCCCTACCTATGGCTACGCCTTC. Protein product: CASSGRQGPTYGYAF.

This clonotype was seen ten or more times. The rearrangement uses TRBV6-6 and TRBJ2-5; D perhaps matches TRBD1 (6 bases). Between the trimmed V and J ends, which lost 1 base and 4 bases, there was a span of 10 bases. The CDR3 totals 14 residues. The germline CDR1 and CDR2 sequences are MNHNY and SVGAGI (reference sequence). As DNA, the CDR3 is TGTGCCAGCAGTTACTTCAGGGGTGGAGAGACCCAGTACTTC. Translating it yields CASSYFRGGETQYF.

The chain uses TRBV2 and TRBJ2-1; D unresolved. V lost 4 bases and J lost 6, with 13 bases in between. CDR3 length: 14 residues. Germline loops: CDR1 SNHLY, CDR2 FYNNEI. The CDR3 sequence is CASSGVWRRNEQFF. CDR3 in DNA: TGTGCCAGCAGTGGGGTTTGGAGACGCAATGAGCAGTTCTTC.

The rearrangement joins TRBV20-1 to TRBJ2-5, with 10 bases aligning to TRBD1. The germline V gene has CDR1 DFQATT and CDR2 SNEGSKA (reference sequence). This CDR3 is 14 amino acids long. The CDR3 DNA reads as TGCAGCGTCCCGGGACAGGGGCTCGGAGAGACCCAGTACTTC. This gives the protein CSVPGQGLGETQYF.

Many counts were recorded for this clonotype. The chain carries TRBV27 and TRBJ1-3; D gene ambiguous. Germline V gene sequence: CDR1 MNHEY, CDR2 SMNVEV (reference sequence). This CDR3 spans 13 amino acids. Trimming stripped 7 bases from V and 2 bases from J, with 9 bases between. CDR3 loop: CASKHGTGNTIYF. Here the CDR3 DNA reads TGTGCCAGCAAGCACGGGACTGGAAACACCATATATTTT.

Regarding this clonotype: A read error may explain this, as a much larger clone is one base away. V usage is TRBV28 and J usage is TRBJ2-1; D unclear. The CDR3 consists of 12 residues. Germline CDR1 reads MDHEN; CDR2 reads SYDVKM. The CDR3 coding sequence is TGTGCCGGCAGTTGGGTAGACAATGAGCAGTTCTTC. It codes for CAGSWVDNEQFF.

This clonotype was recorded a few times. V and J are TRBV4-1 and TRBJ2-1; no definite D call. The V gene's germline CDR1 is MGHRA and CDR2 YSYEKL. CDR3 length: 12 amino acids. Trimming removed 3 bases at V and 8 bases at J, with 8 bases between. This CDR3 is CASSQTLDEQFF. The CDR3 DNA reads as TGCGCCAGCAGCCAGACGCTTGATGAGCAGTTCTTC.

The V gene is TRBV15, the J gene TRBJ1-2; a weak D match, TRBD1 (5 bases). Deletions cut 3 bases from V and 0 bases from J, with 8 bases between. This CDR3 has 14 amino acids. Germline CDR1 is LNHNV and CDR2 is YYDKDF (reference sequence). This CDR3 is CATSSPGPNYGYTF. The CDR3 DNA reads as TGTGCCACCAGCAGTCCGGGACCTAACTATGGCTACACCTTC.

Concerning this clonotype itself: A single base separates this from a much larger clone, so it may be a read error. The rearrangement joins TRBV20-1 to TRBJ2-3; no firm D call. Looked up from germline, CDR1 is DFQATT and CDR2 is SNEGSKA (reference sequence). The CDR3 sequence is 12 residues long. The CDR3 spells CSARLSTDTRYF. CDR3 sequence (DNA): TGCAGTGCTCGGCTCAGCACAGATACGCGGTATTTT.

This chain connects TRBV27 to TRBJ2-5; D remains ambiguous. The germline CDR1 and CDR2 sequences are MNHEY and SMNVEV (reference sequence). This CDR3 comprises 15 residues. The ends were cut back, 2 bases at V and 4 bases at J, with 14 bases in the middle. CDR3: CASSLGRADGETQYF. The CDR3 DNA follows: TGTGCCAGCAGTTTAGGGCGCGCTGACGGAGAGACCCAGTACTTC.

This clonotype was seen repeatedly, ten times or more. V gene TRBV6-1 combines with J gene TRBJ2-3; perhaps TRBD1 as D (6 bases). Trimming left V 8 bases short and J 0 bases short, with 9 bases between. CDR1 MNHNS and CDR2 SASEGT come from the germline V gene. CDR3 length equals 13 residues. The CDR3, as DNA: TGTGCCAGCCGGACAGTTAGCACAGATACGCAGTATTTT. This sequence encodes CASRTVSTDTQYF.

This clonotype was picked up one time. This may be a read error: a much more frequent sequence differs by one nucleotide. The genes are TRBV6-2 or TRBV6-3 and TRBJ2-7; D not certain. This CDR3 contains 15 residues. Trimming removed 4 bases at V and 0 bases at J, with 13 bases between. In germline, CDR1 is MNHEY, CDR2 SVGEGT. The CDR3 nucleotides are TGTGCCAGCAGTTTCGGGTACAGTAACTCCTACGAGCAGTACTTC. Translation: CASSFGYSNSYEQYF.

The chain recombines TRBV12-3 or TRBV12-4 with TRBJ1-2, with 11 bases that match TRBD1. With 5 bases clipped from V and 3 bases from J, the junction kept 5 bases outside the gene matches. The CDR3 has 15 amino acids. The DNA of the CDR3 is TGTGCCAGCAGTCCTCGGACAGGGGGCCACTATGGCTACACCTTC. Translating gives CASSPRTGGHYGYTF.

Concerning this clonotype: One end of the junction fails to match germline, which may point to a read error. V and J are TRBV29-1 and TRBJ2-1; D is possibly TRBD2 (5 bases). This CDR3 is 14 amino acids long. The germline V gene has CDR1 SQVTM and CDR2 ANQGSEA. In DNA form, the CDR3 reads TGCAGCGGCGGACTGGCCACCTCCTATAATGAGCAGTTCTTC. Translated, it gives CSGGLATSYNEQFF.

J is TRBJ2-1 and V is TRBV18, with D possibly matching TRBD2 (5 bases). The V gene lost 1 base and the J gene lost 1 base, with 8 bases spanning the gap. Germline lookup yields CDR1 KGHSH and CDR2 LQKENI. This CDR3 has 15 residues. The CDR3 sequence: CASSPRAASYNEQFF. DNA for the CDR3: TGTGCCAGCTCACCACGAGCGGCTTCCTACAATGAGCAGTTCTTC.